Detailed here is one T cell receptor (beta chain). Its antigen is unknown. Nothing much larger sits one base from this clone, and base qualities are not available. Its CDR3 holds 14 amino acids, cysteine through phenylalanine. Only the CDR3 region is kept as DNA, spanning 42 bases read in frame from base 1. CDR1 MNHNS and CDR2 SASEGT are derived from the germline V gene. V drops 2 bases and J drops 1 base, leaving 8 bases in between. The data are from a study of blood T cell repertoires in COVID-19 (TCRdb year 2020). Notes on the research overall: The collaborator samples originated in the United States, Italy and Spain and spanned the acute and convalescent phases of COVID-19. A freely available public database, intended as a resource for researchers studying the immune response to SARS-CoV-2, is where the repertoires were released. Subjects who had been exposed to COVID-19, were actively infected with it, or had recovered from it provided the deeply sampled blood TCRbeta repertoires that made up the dataset. The sample metadata nearly always contained a de-identified subject ID, COVID-19 status, age in years and sex. The samples were drawn from two sources: the first 160 participants of the ongoing ImmuneRACE study, and fewer than 1,500 subjects contributed by 6 global collaborators. The prospective study material was composed of cDNA or gDNA derived from T cells, B-cell-depleted T cells, or PBMCs. Where available, HLA class I and class II types were taken from metadata supplied by the sample provider and were not determined by assay-based typing. What the research found in general, with its limitations: The quantity of clinical and demographic metadata differed by source and by participant and was supplied without curation.

In Seattle, one collaborating source enrolled patients while the infection was active and tracked those patients longitudinally over the course of disease. Whole blood was collected in K2EDTA tubes by collaborating institutions according to the institutions' own protocols. Collaborator samples were shipped for TCRbeta analysis as frozen whole blood, isolated PBMCs, or DNA extracted from either sample type. TCRbeta CDR3 regions were amplified from genomic DNA using the immunoSEQ Assay, a bias-controlled multiplex PCR. Under the source paper's analysis protocol: Nucleated cell counts per sample were estimated from amplification of reference gene primers within the assay. Sequence reads were collapsed and filtered to measure the absolute abundance of every unique TCRbeta CDR3 rearrangement. For each sample, productive Simpson clonality was calculated as the square root of Simpson's diversity index across productive rearrangements. TCRdb retrieved this table from immuneACCESS and kept in-frame rearrangements only. Not all clones are present; in checked studies, unresolved V genes account for under half, and no reason is known for the remainder. D and trimming were read from the DNA, whereas the V and J calls and clone size are those reported in that table. Counted in this sample were some 180,000 clones; 81% of them appeared once. The ten largest clones take up about 11% of the sample.

Sequenced: peripheral blood. The sequence was obtained from a woman aged 40 to 50 with COVID-19, enrolled during active disease. The rearranged segments are TRBV6-1 and TRBJ1-1, with the D gene uncertain. The nucleotides read TGTGCCAGCAGTGAACTATCCGGGAACACTGAAGCTTTCTTT. Translated, this gives CASSELSGNTEAFF.